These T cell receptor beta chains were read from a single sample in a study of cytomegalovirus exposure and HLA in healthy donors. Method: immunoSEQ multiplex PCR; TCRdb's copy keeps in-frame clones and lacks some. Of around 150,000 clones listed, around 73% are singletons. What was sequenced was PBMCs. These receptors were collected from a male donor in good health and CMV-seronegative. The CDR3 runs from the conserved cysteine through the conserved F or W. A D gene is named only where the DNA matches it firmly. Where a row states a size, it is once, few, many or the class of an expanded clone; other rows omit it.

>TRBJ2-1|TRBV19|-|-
TGTGCCAGTAGTCCCGACTATAGGGATGAGCAGTTCTTC
CASSPDYRDEQFF
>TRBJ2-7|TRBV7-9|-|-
TGTGCCAGCAGCTTAGCGTTGGCGGACGAGCAGTACTTC
CASSLALADEQYF
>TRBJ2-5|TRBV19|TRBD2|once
TGTGCCAGTAGTTTAGCGGGAGGGGAGACCCAGTACTTC
CASSLAGGETQYF
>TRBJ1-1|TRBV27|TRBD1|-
TGTGCCAGCAGTAAGACCCAACAGGGGGCATGGACTGAAGCTTTCTTT
CASSKTQQGAWTEAFF
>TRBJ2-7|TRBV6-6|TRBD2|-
TGTGCCAGCAGCGCCCTAGCGGGGTTCGAGCAGTACTTC
CASSALAGFEQYF
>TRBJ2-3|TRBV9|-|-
TGTGCCAGCAGCGTAGCCCAACGGGATACGCAGTATTTT
CASSVAQRDTQYF
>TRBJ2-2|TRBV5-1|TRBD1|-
TGCGCCAGCACGTTGGTCCCGACAGGGGTGAACGGGGAGCTGTTTTTT
CASTLVPTGVNGELFF
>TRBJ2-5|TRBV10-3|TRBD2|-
TGTGCCATCAGTGGGCCTAGCGGGGACCAAGAGACCCAGTACTTC
CAISGPSGDQETQYF
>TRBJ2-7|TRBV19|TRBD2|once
TGTGCCAGTAGTAAGGGACTAGCGGGGTCGCAGTACTTC
CASSKGLAGSQYF
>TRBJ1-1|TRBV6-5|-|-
TGTGCCAGCAGGCCGACGGGATTAAACACTGAAGCTTTCTTT
CASRPTGLNTEAFF
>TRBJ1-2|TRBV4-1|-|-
TGCGCCAGCAGCCGCCCCCACCAGGGAATGGGGGGGGATAACTATGGCTACACCTTC
CASSRPHQGMGGDNYGYTF
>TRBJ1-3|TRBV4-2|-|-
TGTGCCAGCAGCCAAGACACGGGGGGAAACACCATATATTTT
CASSQDTGGNTIYF
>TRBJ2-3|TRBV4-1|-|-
TGCGCCAGCAGCCAAGTTGGGGGGTCGGGCACAGATACGCAGTATTTT
CASSQVGGSGTDTQYF
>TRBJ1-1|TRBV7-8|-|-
TGTGCCAGCAGCTTCAAGAACACTGAAGCTTTCTTT
CASSFKNTEAFF
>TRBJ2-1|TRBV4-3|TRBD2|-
TGCGCCAGCAGCCAAGTATTGGGGGGGGCCTACAATGAGCAGTTCTTC
CASSQVLGGAYNEQFF
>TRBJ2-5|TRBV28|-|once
TGTGCCAGCAGTTTTACGGGTAGGGAGACCCAGTACTTC
CASSFTGRETQYF
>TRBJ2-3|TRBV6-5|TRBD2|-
TGTGCCAGCAGTCTACTAGCGGAAGGCACAGATACGCAGTATTTT
CASSLLAEGTDTQYF
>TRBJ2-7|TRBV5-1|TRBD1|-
TGCGCCAGCAGCTTACAGGGGGCAACCTACGAGCAGTACTTC
CASSLQGATYEQYF
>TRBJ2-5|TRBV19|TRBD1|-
TGTGCCAGTAGTATAGGGACAGGGGCAGAGACCCAGTACTTC
CASSIGTGAETQYF
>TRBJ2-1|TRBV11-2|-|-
TGTGCCAGCAGCTTAGAGGGGAGCTCCTACAATGAGCAGTTCTTC
CASSLEGSSYNEQFF
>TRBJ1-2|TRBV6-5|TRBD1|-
TGTGCCAGCAGTCGGGGACAGGACGGTTATGGCTACACCTTC
CASSRGQDGYGYTF
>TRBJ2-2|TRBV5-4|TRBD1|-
TGTGCCAGCAGCTTACCGACAGGGACGAACACCGGGGAGCTGTTTTTT
CASSLPTGTNTGELFF
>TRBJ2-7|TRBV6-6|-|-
TGTGCCAGCAGTGCCACAGGGTCCCGACTCTACGAGCAGTACTTC
CASSATGSRLYEQYF
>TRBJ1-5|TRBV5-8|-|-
TGTGCCAGCAGGGGCAGCAACCATCAGCCCCAGCATTTT
CASRGSNHQPQHF
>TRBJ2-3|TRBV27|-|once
TGTGCCAGCAGTTTTTCAATGAGGGTGGGAGATACGCAGTATTTT
CASSFSMRVGDTQYF
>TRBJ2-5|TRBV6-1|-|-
TGTGCCAGCAGTGATTGGGGGGGCGCGGGTGGGGAGACCCAGTACTTC
CASSDWGGAGGETQYF
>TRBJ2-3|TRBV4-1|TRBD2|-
TGCGCCAGCAGCCAATCAGGACTAGCGGGGAGCACAGATACGCAGTATTTT
CASSQSGLAGSTDTQYF
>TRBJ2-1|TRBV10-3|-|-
TGTGCCATCAGCGCCGGGGAGGAGCAGTTCTTC
CAISAGEEQFF
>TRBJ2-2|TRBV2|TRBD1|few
TGTGCCAGCAGCCGACAGGGGATCGGAACCGGGGAGCTGTTTTTT
CASSRQGIGTGELFF
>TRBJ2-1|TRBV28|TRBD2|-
TGTGCCAGCAGTTTATCGTCTAGCGGGACCGATGAGCAGTTCTTC
CASSLSSSGTDEQFF
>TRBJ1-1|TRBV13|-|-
TGTGCCAGCAGCTCTGGGGTGGGAGGCACTGAAGCTTTCTTT
CASSSGVGGTEAFF
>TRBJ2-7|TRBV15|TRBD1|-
TGTGCCACCAGCAGAGATCTGGCAGGGGGTATTCGCGAGCAGTACTTC
CATSRDLAGGIREQYF
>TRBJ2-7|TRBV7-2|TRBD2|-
TGTGCCAGCAGCTATAGCGGGAGCGGGCCCTACGAGCAGTACTTC
CASSYSGSGPYEQYF
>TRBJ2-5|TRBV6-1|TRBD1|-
TGTGCCAGCAGTGTAACTACAACAGGGGAAGAGACCCAGTACTTC
CASSVTTTGEETQYF
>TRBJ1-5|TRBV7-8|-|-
TGTGCCAGCAGCTTTCGCGCCCAGGATCAGCCCCAGCATTTT
CASSFRAQDQPQHF
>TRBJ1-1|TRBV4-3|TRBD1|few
TGCGCCAGCAGCCCCGCCGGGACAGGGAACACTGAAGCTTTCTTT
CASSPAGTGNTEAFF
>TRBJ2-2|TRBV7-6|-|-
TGTGCCAGCAGCGCCAGGGTTCCCGGGGAGCTGTTTTTT
CASSARVPGELFF
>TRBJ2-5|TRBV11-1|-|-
TGTGCCAGCAGCCTCAATACCGGGATAAGAGAGACCCAGTACTTC
CASSLNTGIRETQYF
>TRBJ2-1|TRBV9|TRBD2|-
TGTGCCAGCAGCGGAGACAGCGGGAGGGCCCTCTACAATGAGCAGTTCTTC
CASSGDSGRALYNEQFF
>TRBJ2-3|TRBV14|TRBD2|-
TGTGCCAGCAGCCATTCTAGCGGGAGAGCAGATACGCAGTATTTT
CASSHSSGRADTQYF
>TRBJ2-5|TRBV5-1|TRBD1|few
TGCGCCAGCACGGACAGGGGGCTAGGAGAGACCCAGTACTTC
CASTDRGLGETQYF
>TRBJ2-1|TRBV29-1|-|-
TGCAGCGGTGTGGGGGGGGGCACCTACAATGAGCAGTTCTTC
CSGVGGGTYNEQFF